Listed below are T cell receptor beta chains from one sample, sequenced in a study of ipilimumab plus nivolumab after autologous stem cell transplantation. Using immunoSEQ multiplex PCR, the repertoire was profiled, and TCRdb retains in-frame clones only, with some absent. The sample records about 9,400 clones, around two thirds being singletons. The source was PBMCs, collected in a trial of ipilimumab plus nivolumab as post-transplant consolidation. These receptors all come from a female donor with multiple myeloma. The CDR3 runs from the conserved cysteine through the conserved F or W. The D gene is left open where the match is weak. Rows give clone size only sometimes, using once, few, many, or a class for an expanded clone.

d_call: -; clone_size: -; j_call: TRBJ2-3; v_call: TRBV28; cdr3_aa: CASRLQGDLGTDTQYF; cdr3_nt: TGTGCCAGCAGATTACAGGGCGATTTGGGCACAGATACGCAGTATTTT
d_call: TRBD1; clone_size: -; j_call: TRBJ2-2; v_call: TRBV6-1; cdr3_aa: CASSFRTGAGELFF; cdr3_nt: TGTGCCAGCAGCTTCCGGACAGGGGCCGGGGAGCTGTTTTTT
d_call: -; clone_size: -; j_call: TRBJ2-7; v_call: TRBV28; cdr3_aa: CASSLSRVNEQYF; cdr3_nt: TGTGCCAGCAGTTTAAGCAGGGTGAACGAGCAGTACTTC
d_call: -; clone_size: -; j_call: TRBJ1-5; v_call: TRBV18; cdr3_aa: CASSPFGGNQPQHF; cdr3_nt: TGTGCCAGCTCACCCTTCGGGGGCAATCAGCCCCAGCATTTT
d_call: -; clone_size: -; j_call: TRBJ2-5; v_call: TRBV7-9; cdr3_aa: CASRTYQETQYF; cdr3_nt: TGTGCCAGCAGGACCTATCAAGAGACCCAGTACTTC
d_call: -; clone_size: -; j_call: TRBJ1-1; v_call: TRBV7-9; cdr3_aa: CASSQGGEAFF; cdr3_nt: TGTGCCAGCAGCCAGGGTGGTGAAGCTTTCTTT
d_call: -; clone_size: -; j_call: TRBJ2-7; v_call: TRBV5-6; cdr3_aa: CASSLGGGYEQYF; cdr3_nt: TGTGCCAGCAGCTTGGGGGGAGGATACGAGCAGTACTTC
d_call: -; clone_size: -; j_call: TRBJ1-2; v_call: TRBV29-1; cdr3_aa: CSVASNYGYTF; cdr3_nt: TGCAGCGTTGCGTCTAACTATGGCTACACCTTC
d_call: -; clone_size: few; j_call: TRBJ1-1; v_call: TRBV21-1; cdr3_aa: CASRSSFRDTEAFF; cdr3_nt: TGTGCCAGCAGATCGTCCTTCCGGGACACTGAAGCTTTCTTT
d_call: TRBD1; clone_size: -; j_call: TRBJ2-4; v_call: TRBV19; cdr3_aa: CASRQTGGFKNIQYF; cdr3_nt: TGTGCCAGTAGACAGACAGGGGGATTCAAAAACATTCAGTACTTC
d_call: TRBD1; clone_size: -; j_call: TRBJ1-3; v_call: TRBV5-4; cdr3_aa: CASSLGQGGGNTIYF; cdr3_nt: TGTGCCAGCAGCTTGGGACAGGGTGGTGGAAACACCATATATTTT
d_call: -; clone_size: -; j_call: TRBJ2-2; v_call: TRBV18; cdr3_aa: CASSHDSDRLLNTGELFF; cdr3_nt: TGTGCCAGCTCCCACGATTCTGACAGGCTCTTGAACACCGGGGAGCTGTTTTTT
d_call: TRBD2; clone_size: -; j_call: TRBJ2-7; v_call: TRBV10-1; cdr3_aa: CASSDHGTTSYEQYF; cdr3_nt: TGCGCCAGCAGTGACCACGGGACTACCTCCTACGAGCAGTACTTC
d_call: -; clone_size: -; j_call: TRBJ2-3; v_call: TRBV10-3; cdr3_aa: CAIRTGTSTDTQYF; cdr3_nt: TGTGCCATCAGGACAGGGACTAGCACAGATACGCAGTATTTT
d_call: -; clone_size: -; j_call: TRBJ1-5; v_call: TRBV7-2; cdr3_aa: CASSLGGDTRNQPQHF; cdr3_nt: TGTGCCAGCAGCTTAGGTGGGGACACCAGGAATCAGCCCCAGCATTTT
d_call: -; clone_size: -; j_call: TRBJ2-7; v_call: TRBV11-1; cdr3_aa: CASSLRFGDEQYF; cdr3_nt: TGTGCCAGCAGCTTACGGTTCGGGGACGAGCAGTACTTC
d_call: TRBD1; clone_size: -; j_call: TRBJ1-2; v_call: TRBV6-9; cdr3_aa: CASSNAGQGYGYTF; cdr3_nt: TGTGCCAGCAGTAACGCGGGACAGGGGTATGGCTACACCTTC
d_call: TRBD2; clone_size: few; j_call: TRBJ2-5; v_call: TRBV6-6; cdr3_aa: CASSKTSGRAETQYF; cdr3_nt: TGTGCCAGCAGCAAGACTAGCGGGAGGGCAGAGACCCAGTACTTC
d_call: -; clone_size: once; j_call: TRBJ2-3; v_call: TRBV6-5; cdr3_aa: CASSKTGGDTQYF; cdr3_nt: TGTGCCAGCAGTAAGACAGGTGGAGATACGCAGTATTTT
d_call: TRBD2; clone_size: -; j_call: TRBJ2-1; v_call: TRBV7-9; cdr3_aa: CASSQSGSRIEQFF; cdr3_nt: TGTGCCAGCAGCCAGAGCGGGAGTAGGATTGAGCAGTTCTTC
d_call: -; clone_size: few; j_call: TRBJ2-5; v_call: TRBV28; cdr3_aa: CASSLWQYQETQYF; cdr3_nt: TGTGCCAGCAGTTTATGGCAGTACCAAGAGACCCAGTACTTC
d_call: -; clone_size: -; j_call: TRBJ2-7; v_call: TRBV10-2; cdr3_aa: CASSVAQGLYEQYF; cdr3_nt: TGCGCCAGCAGTGTGGCTCAAGGTCTCTACGAGCAGTACTTC
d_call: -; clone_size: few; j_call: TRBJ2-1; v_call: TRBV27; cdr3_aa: CARSRGGGAGREQFF; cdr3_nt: TGTGCCCGCAGCCGCGGGGGCGGGGCCGGGCGGGAGCAGTTCTTC
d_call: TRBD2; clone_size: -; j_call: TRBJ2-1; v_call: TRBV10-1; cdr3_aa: CASSQLAGGRNEQFF; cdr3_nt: TGCGCCAGCAGCCAACTAGCGGGAGGTCGGAATGAGCAGTTCTTC
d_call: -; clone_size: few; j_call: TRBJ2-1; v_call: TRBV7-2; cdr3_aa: CASSFFEDNEQFF; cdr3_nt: TGTGCCAGCAGCTTTTTTGAAGACAATGAGCAGTTCTTC
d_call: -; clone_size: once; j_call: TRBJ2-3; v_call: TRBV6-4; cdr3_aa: CASSDSWLPTDTQYF; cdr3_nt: TGTGCCAGCAGTGACTCGTGGTTACCCACAGATACGCAGTATTTT
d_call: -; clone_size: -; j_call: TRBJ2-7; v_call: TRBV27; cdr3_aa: CASSLSTSREQYF; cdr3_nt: TGTGCCAGCAGTTTATCCACATCTCGCGAGCAGTACTTC
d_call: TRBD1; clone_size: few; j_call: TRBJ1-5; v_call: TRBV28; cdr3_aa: CASSSPGTGNQPQHF; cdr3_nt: TGTGCCAGCAGTTCGCCTGGGACAGGGAATCAGCCCCAGCATTTT
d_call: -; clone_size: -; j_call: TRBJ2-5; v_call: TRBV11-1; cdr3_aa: CASSATQETQYF; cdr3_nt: TGTGCCAGCAGCGCGACGCAAGAGACCCAGTACTTC
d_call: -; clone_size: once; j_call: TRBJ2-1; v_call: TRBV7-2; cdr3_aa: CASSRSEYNEQFF; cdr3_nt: TGTGCCAGCAGCCGGTCCGAGTACAATGAGCAGTTCTTC
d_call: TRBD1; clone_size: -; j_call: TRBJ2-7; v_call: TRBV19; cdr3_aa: CASSRDRVGEQYF; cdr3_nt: TGTGCCAGTAGTCGGGACAGGGTGGGCGAGCAGTACTTC
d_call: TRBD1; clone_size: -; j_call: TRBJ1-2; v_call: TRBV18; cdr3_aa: CASSPGTGGAWGYTF; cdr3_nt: TGTGCCAGCTCACCAGGGACAGGGGGCGCTTGGGGCTACACCTTC
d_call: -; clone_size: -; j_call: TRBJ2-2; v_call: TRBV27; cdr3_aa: CASSLPNGELFF; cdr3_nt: TGTGCCAGCAGTTTACCGAACGGGGAGCTGTTTTTT
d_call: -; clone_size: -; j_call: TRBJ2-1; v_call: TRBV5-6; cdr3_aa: CASMVRRSSYNEQFF; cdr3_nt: TGTGCCAGCATGGTCCGCAGGAGCTCCTACAATGAGCAGTTCTTC
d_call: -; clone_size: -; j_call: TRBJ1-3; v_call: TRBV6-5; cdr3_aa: CASWTSTGNTIYF; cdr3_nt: TGTGCCAGCTGGACGTCTACTGGAAACACCATATATTTT
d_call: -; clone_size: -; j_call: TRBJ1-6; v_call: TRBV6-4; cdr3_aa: CASSEQDIPTHYNSPLHF; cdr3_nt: TGTGCCAGCAGTGAGCAGGACATACCCACGCACTATAATTCACCCCTCCACTTT
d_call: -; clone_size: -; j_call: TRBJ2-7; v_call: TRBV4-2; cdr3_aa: CASSGQGTSYEQYF; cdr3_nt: TGTGCCAGCAGCGGTCAGGGAACCTCCTACGAGCAGTACTTC
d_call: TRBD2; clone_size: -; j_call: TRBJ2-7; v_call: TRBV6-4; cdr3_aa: CASSGGTSGYEQYF; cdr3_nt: TGTGCCAGCAGCGGTGGGACTAGCGGCTACGAGCAGTACTTC
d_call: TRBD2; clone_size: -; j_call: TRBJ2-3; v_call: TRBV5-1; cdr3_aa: CASSVQVGGSTDTQYF; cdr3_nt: TGCGCCAGCAGCGTCCAGGTGGGGGGGAGCACAGATACGCAGTATTTT
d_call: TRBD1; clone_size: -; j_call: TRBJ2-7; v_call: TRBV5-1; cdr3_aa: CASSTGGFYEQYF; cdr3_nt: TGCGCCAGCAGTACAGGGGGCTTCTACGAGCAGTACTTC
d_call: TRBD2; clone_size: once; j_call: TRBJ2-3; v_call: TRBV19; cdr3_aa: CASSTTTSVDTQYF; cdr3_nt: TGTGCCAGTAGTACTACTACTAGCGTAGATACGCAGTATTTT
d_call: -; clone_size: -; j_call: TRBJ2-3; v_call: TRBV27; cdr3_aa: CASSPRLPGSTDTQYF; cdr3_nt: TGTGCCAGCAGCCCCCGTTTGCCGGGGAGCACAGATACGCAGTATTTT
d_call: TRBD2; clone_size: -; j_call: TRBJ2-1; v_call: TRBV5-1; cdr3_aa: CASNPTSGRPEQFF; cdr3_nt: TGCGCCAGCAACCCGACTAGCGGGAGGCCCGAGCAGTTCTTC
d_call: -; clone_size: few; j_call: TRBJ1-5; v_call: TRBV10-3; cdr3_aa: CAISPLTNQPQHF; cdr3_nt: TGTGCCATCAGTCCTTTGACGAATCAGCCCCAGCATTTT
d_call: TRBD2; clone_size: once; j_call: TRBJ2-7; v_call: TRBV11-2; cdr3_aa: CASSWGGRGAHEQYF; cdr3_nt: TGTGCCAGCAGCTGGGGGGGAAGAGGGGCCCACGAGCAGTACTTC
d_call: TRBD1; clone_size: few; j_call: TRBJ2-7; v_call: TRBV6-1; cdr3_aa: CASRETGLPQYF; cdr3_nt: TGTGCCAGCAGGGAGACAGGGCTCCCTCAGTACTTC
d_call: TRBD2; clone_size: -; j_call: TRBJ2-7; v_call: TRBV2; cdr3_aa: CASRERLAGYYEQYF; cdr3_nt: TGTGCCAGCAGGGAAAGACTAGCGGGATACTACGAGCAGTACTTC
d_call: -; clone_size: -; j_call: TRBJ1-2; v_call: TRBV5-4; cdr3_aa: CASSLEGINYGYTF; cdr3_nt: TGTGCCAGCAGCTTGGAGGGAATCAACTATGGCTACACCTTC
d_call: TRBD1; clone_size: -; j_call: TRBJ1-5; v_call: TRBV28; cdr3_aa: CASSGQGHEPQHF; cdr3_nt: TGTGCCAGTAGCGGACAGGGGCATGAGCCCCAGCATTTT
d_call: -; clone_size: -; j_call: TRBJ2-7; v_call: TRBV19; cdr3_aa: CASQTSGAGGYEQYF; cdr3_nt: TGTGCCAGCCAAACCTCGGGGGCAGGGGGGTACGAGCAGTACTTC
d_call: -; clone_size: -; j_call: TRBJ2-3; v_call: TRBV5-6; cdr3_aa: CASSLQVTQYF; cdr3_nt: TGTGCCAGCAGCTTGCAAGTTACGCAGTATTTT
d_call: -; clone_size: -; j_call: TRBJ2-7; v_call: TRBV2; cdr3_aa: CASNWQGPYEQYF; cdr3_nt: TGTGCCAGCAACTGGCAGGGGCCCTACGAGCAGTACTTC
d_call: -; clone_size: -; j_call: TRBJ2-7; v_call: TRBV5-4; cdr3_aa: CASSLGGGPPSPYEQYF; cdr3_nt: TGTGCCAGCAGCTTAGGTGGGGGCCCCCCTTCCCCATACGAGCAGTACTTC
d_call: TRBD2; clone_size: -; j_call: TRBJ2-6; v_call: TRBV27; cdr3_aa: CASTPRLGLAGDSSGANVLTF; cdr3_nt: TGTGCCAGCACCCCTCGGCTGGGACTAGCGGGAGACAGCTCTGGGGCCAACGTCCTGACTTTC
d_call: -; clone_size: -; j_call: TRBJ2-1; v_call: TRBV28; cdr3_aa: CASSLWQGRPNEQFF; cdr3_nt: TGTGCCAGCAGTTTATGGCAGGGGCGCCCCAATGAGCAGTTCTTC